Listed below are T cell receptor beta chains from one sample, sequenced in a study of neoadjuvant anti-PD-1 for oral cavity cancer. Clones were read by immunoSEQ multiplex PCR, and TCRdb kept only the in-frame ones, dropping some. The profile shows over 9,000 clones, over 65% of them singletons. Sequencing was performed on PBMCs, taken after nivolumab (anti-PD-1) treatment. These receptor sequences come from a person aged 40-85 years with oral cavity squamous cell carcinoma. Each CDR3 is given with its conserved first and last residue. The D gene is left open where the match is weak. The size of a clone is reported for some rows only, either as once, few or many, or as a class for expanded clones.

TRBV5-1	NA	NA	TRBJ2-7	TGCGCCAGCAGCTTGGATCTATACGAGCAGTACTTC	CASSLDLYEQYF
TRBV29-1	NA	NA	TRBJ1-2	TGCAGCGTTGCTACAGGGAACTATGGCTACACCTTC	CSVATGNYGYTF
TRBV4-2	NA	NA	TRBJ1-5	TGTGCCAGCAGCCCAATCCGGGACGGCAATCAGCCCCAGCATTTT	CASSPIRDGNQPQHF
TRBV11-2	NA	NA	TRBJ2-7	TGTGCCAGCAGCTTAGCTCCGGGGGCGGCCTCCTACGAGCAGTACTTC	CASSLAPGAASYEQYF
TRBV11-2	NA	NA	TRBJ2-7	TGTGCCAGCAGCTTGGAGGTTGGGTACGAGCAGTACTTC	CASSLEVGYEQYF
TRBV5-5	few	TRBD1	TRBJ2-7	TGTGCCAGCAGCTTGATACAGGGGGTAAGGAAAGTCTACGAGCAGTACTTC	CASSLIQGVRKVYEQYF
TRBV2	NA	NA	TRBJ1-4	TGTGCCAGCACCCCAAGGGGAGGACAGATGCGTGAAAAACTGTTTTTT	CASTPRGGQMREKLFF
TRBV5-1	NA	TRBD2	TRBJ2-5	TGCGCCAGCAGCTTCGGGAGGACCGAAGAGACCCAGTACTTC	CASSFGRTEETQYF
TRBV5-1	NA	TRBD1	TRBJ1-2	TGCGCCAGCAGCTTGGCCGGGACAGGGCTAAACTATGGCTACACCTTC	CASSLAGTGLNYGYTF
TRBV4-1	NA	TRBD2	TRBJ2-7	TGCGCCAGCAGCCAACTAGCGGGAGGTTCCTACGAGCAGTACTTC	CASSQLAGGSYEQYF
TRBV5-1	NA	NA	TRBJ2-7	TGCGCCAGCAGCTTGGAACAGAGATCCTACGAGCAGTACTTC	CASSLEQRSYEQYF
TRBV7-9	NA	TRBD2	TRBJ2-1	TGTGCCAGCAGCTTCATGGCGGGAGGAACCACCCACAATGAGCAGTTCTTC	CASSFMAGGTTHNEQFF
TRBV11-1	NA	NA	TRBJ2-3	TGTGCCAGCAGCTTAGTTGAGGGAGATACGCAGTATTTT	CASSLVEGDTQYF
TRBV27	few	NA	TRBJ1-6	TGTGCCAGCAGTCCGAGGCGGAGAGGTTCACCCCTCCACTTT	CASSPRRRGSPLHF
TRBV6-1	few	NA	TRBJ1-2	TGTGCCAGCAGCAAGGCAGAGAACTATGGCTACACCTTC	CASSKAENYGYTF
TRBV7-8	NA	NA	TRBJ2-7	TGTGCCAGCAGCTTAGAGACCTACGAGCAGTACTTC	CASSLETYEQYF
TRBV28	once	NA	TRBJ1-2	TGTGCCAGCAGCTTTCTCTTCACTTCGAATCGGGGTGGCTACACCTTC	CASSFLFTSNRGGYTF
TRBV6-6	NA	NA	TRBJ1-5	TGTGCCAGCAGTCAGGGTTTTGGCAATCAGCCCCAGCATTTT	CASSQGFGNQPQHF
TRBV28	few	NA	TRBJ2-5	TGTGCCAGCAGCCAGTTCCAAGAGACCCAGTACTTC	CASSQFQETQYF
TRBV6-5	NA	NA	TRBJ1-1	TGTGCCAGCAGTTCGAATCACAGGGCACAAGAAACTGAAGCTTTCTTT	CASSSNHRAQETEAFF
TRBV27	few	NA	TRBJ1-2	TGTGCCAGCTATTCTCCAGGGGAGTGGTATGGCTACACCTTC	CASYSPGEWYGYTF
TRBV27	NA	TRBD1	TRBJ2-2	TGTGCCAGCAGAAGGGACAGGGTCTCGAACACCGGGGAGCTGTTTTTT	CASRRDRVSNTGELFF
TRBV5-1	once	NA	TRBJ2-6	TGCGCCAGCAGCAGGGCTGGGGCCAACGTCCTGACTTTC	CASSRAGANVLTF